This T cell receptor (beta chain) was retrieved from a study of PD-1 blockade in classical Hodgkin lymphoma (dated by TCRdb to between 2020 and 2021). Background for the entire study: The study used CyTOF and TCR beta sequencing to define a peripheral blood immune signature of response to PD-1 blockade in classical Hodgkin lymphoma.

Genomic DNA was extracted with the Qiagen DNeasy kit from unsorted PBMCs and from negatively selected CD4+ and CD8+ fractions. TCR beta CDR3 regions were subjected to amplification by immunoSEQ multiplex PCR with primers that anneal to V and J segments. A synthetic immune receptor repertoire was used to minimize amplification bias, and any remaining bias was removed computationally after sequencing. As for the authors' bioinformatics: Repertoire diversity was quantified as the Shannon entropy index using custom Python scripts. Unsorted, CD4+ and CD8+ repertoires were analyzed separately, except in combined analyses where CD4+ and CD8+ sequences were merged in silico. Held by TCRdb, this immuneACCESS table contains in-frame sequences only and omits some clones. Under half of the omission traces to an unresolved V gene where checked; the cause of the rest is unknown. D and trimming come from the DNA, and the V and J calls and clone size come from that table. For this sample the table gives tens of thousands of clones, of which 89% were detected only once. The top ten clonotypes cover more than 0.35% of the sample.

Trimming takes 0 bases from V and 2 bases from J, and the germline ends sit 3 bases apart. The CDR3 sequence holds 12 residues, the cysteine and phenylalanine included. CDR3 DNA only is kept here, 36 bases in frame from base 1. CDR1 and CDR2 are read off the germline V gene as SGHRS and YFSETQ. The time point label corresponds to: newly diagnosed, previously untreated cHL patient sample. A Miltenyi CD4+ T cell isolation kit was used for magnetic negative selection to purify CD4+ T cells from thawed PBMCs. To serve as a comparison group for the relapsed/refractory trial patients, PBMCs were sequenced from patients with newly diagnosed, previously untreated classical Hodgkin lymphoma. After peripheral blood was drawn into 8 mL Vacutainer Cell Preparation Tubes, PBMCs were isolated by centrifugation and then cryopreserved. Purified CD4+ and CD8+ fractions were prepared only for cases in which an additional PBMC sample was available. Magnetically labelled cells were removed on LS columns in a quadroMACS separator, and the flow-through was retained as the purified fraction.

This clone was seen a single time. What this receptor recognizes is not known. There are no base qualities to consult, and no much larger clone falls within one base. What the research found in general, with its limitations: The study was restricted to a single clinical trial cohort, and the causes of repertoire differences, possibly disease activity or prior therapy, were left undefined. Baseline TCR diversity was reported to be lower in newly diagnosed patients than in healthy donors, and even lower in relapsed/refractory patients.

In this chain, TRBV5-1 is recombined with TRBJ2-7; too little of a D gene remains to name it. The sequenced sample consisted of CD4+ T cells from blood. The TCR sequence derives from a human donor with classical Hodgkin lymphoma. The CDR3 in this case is CASSLVTYEQYF. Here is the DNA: TGCGCCAGCAGCTTGGTGACCTACGAGCAGTACTTC.